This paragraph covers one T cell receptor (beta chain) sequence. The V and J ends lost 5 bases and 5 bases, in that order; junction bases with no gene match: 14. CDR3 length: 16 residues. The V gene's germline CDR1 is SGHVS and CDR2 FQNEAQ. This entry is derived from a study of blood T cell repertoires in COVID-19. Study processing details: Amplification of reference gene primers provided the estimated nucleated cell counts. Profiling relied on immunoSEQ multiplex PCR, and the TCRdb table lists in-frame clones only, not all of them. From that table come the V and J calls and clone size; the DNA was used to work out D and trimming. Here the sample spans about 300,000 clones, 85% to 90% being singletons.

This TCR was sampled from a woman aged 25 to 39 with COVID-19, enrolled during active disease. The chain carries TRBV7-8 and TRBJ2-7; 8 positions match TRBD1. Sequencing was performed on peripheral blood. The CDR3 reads CASSPGDRQGYDEQYF. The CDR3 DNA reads TGTGCCAGCAGCCCCGGGGACCGACAGGGGTATGACGAGCAGTACTTC. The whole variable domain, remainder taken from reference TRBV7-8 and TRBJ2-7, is GAGVSQSPRYKVAKRGQDVALRCDPISGHVSLFWYQQALGQGPEFLTYFQNEAQLDKSGLPSDRFFAERPEGSVSTLKIQRTQQEDSAVYLCASSPGDRQGYDEQYFGPGTRLTVT.